This is a list of T cell receptor beta chains from one sample in a study of siplizumab effects on memory and regulatory T cells. Measured with immunoSEQ multiplex PCR; TCRdb has only the in-frame clones, and not every one. The sample yields 90,000 to 120,000 clones, less than 95% seen once. The sample was Tregs sorted from blood. The receptors derive from a human donor in good health. Each CDR3 is given with its conserved first and last residue. The order of the fields is clone size, V gene, J gene, CDR3 protein. Where a row states a size, it is once, few, many or the class of an expanded clone; other rows omit it.

once	TRBV11-2	TRBJ1-1	CASSLGQANFSPWAFF
-	TRBV19	TRBJ2-1	CASSIPSPRYNEQFF
-	TRBV5-1	TRBJ2-5	CASSLRSQTQYF
-	TRBV7-9	TRBJ2-2	CASSGDSNTGELFF
once	TRBV5-1	TRBJ2-1	CASSQLAGLTNEQFF
few	TRBV30	TRBJ1-1	CAWNWALDTEAFF
once	TRBV5-1	TRBJ2-1	CASSLGDFYNEQFF
-	TRBV29-1	TRBJ2-7	CSVLLAGRQYF
once	TRBV6-1	TRBJ2-2	CASSGDYSVGELFF
once	TRBV28	TRBJ1-2	CASSYIGRFSEGYTF
-	TRBV5-1	TRBJ2-4	CASSQTQGQGLDIQYF
-	TRBV15	TRBJ1-3	CATSREGNSGNTIYF
-	TRBV5-1	TRBJ1-2	CASSLTEGPMDYGYTF
once	TRBV5-1	TRBJ2-3	CASSFNTDTQYF
-	TRBV19	TRBJ1-2	CASSIGLGQGYYGYTF
-	TRBV10-3	TRBJ1-5	CAISESTGFQPQHF
-	TRBV10-2	TRBJ2-3	CASVERYTQYF
-	TRBV5-1	TRBJ2-5	CASSWTQLGTSGRRETQYF
-	TRBV19	TRBJ2-1	CASSLGSSYNEQFF
-	TRBV14	TRBJ1-3	CASSQVVRAGNTIYF
-	TRBV7-3	TRBJ2-2	CASRGRRSSRGRNTGELFF
-	TRBV4-1	TRBJ1-5	CASSQDMGAAQPQHF
-	TRBV6-5	TRBJ1-1	CASSLTVNTEAFF
-	TRBV9	TRBJ2-5	CASSPLRQIVGTQYF
-	TRBV5-6	TRBJ2-7	CASSFTPRTIPYEQYF
-	TRBV5-6	TRBJ2-7	CASSIGTGISYEQYF
-	TRBV11-2	TRBJ1-4	CASSLGRLSDEKLFF
-	TRBV11-2	TRBJ2-5	CASSLDNLNQETQYF
-	TRBV7-9	TRBJ2-7	CASSLGTGTGVWYEQYF
-	TRBV27	TRBJ2-1	CASSYKGQGFYNEQFF
-	TRBV7-3	TRBJ1-5	CASSLGGGQPQHF
-	TRBV11-3	TRBJ2-1	CASSPGLAYYNEQFF